This T cell receptor beta chain comes out of a study of OX40 agonist ivuxolimab in advanced cancers. The overall study: Averaging roughly 60 years in age, with a range of roughly 20 to 90, the cohort was 82.7% male.

Overall study findings and caveats: Among patients with partial responses at 0.1-3.0 mg/kg, clonal expansion was among the lowest.

V was trimmed by 1 base and J by 4 bases, leaving 4 bases between them. Germline V lookup: CDR1 MNHNY, CDR2 SVGAGI (reference sequence). CDR3 length equals 13 residues. About this clone: Its antigen is currently unknown.

Produced via immunoSEQ multiplex PCR; TCRdb's table is partial and in-frame only. The sample yields some 61,000 clones, approximately 90% seen once. Blood sampling was done at baseline, cycle 4 day 1, and cycle 7 day 1. The chain carries TRBV6-6 and TRBJ1-4; D gene unclear. The sequence derives from an adult with an advanced solid tumor such as melanoma, head and neck, liver or kidney cancer. The input for sequencing was CD4+ or CD8+ T cells sorted from blood, taken in a trial of the OX40 agonist ivuxolimab. The CDR3 DNA reads as TGTGCCAGCAGTTACTGGAATAATGAAAAACTGTTTTTT. This encodes CASSYWNNEKLFF.